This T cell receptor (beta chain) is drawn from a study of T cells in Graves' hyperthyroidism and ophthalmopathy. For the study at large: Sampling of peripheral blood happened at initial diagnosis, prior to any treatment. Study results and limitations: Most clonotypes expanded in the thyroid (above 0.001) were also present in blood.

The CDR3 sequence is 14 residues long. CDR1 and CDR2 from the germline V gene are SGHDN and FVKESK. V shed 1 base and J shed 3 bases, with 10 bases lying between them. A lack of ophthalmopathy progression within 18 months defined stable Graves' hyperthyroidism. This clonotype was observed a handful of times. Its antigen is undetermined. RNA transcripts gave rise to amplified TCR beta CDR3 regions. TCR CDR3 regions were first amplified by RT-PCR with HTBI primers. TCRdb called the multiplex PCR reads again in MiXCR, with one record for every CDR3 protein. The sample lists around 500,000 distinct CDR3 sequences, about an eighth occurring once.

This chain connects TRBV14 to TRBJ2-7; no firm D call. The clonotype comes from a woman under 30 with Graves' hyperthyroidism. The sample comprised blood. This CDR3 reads CASSQAGRVYEQYV. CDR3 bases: TGTGCCAGCAGCCAAGCCGGACGAGTCTACGAGCAGTACGTC.